The next 4 T cell receptor beta chains were all read from a single sample in a study of T cells after yellow fever vaccination. TCRdb called the 5' RACE reads again in MiXCR, with one record for every CDR3 protein. The sample gives 450,000 to 600,000 distinct CDR3 sequences, approximately 12% of which show up once; about 14% is in the top ten. This material consisted of PBMCs, taken on the day of the yellow fever booster vaccination. These receptors all come from a young man who received the YFV17D yellow fever vaccine.

This clonotype has a handful of counts. The chain is built from TRBV19 and TRBJ1-5; 11 bases match TRBD1. Germline CDR1 and CDR2: LNHDA and SQIVND (reference sequence). The CDR3 extends over 13 amino acids. The junction had 7 bases not matched to a gene; V was cut back by 10 bases and J by 8 bases. The CDR3 DNA follows: TGTGCCACCAATCGGGACAGGGGGAAGCCCCAGCATTTT. The encoded protein is CATNRDRGKPQHF.

This clonotype was detected once. This chain uses TRBV7-9 with TRBJ2-7; D unresolved. CDR1 SEHNR and CDR2 FQNEAQ come from the germline V gene (reference sequence). Trimming stripped 5 bases from V and 4 bases from J, with 9 bases between. The CDR3 runs 12 residues. DNA for the CDR3: TGTGCCAGCAGCACCATGACGTACGAGCAGTACTTC. Its translation: CASSTMTYEQYF.

This clonotype has only a few counts. The CDR3: CASSQASGMAGELFF. CDR3 nucleotides: TGTGCCAGCAGCCAGGCCAGCGGGATGGCCGGGGAGCTGTTTTTT. V and J are TRBV7-2 and TRBJ2-2, with 7 bases identical to TRBD2. Losses at the gene ends were 5 bases for V and 6 bases for J; bases not matched to a gene: 9. Germline CDR1 and CDR2: SGHTA and FQGNSA. The CDR3 extends over 15 amino acids.

This clonotype was counted only a few times. The chain links TRBV20-1 to TRBJ2-3, with a tentative D call TRBD1 (5 bases). This CDR3 is built from 12 residues. Looked up from germline, CDR1 is DFQATT and CDR2 is SNEGSKA (reference sequence). V lost 7 bases, J lost 7 bases, and 15 bases lay in between. The DNA of the CDR3 is TGCAGTGTATCGCAGGGCCCCAATACGCAGTATTTT. Translation gives CSVSQGPNTQYF.